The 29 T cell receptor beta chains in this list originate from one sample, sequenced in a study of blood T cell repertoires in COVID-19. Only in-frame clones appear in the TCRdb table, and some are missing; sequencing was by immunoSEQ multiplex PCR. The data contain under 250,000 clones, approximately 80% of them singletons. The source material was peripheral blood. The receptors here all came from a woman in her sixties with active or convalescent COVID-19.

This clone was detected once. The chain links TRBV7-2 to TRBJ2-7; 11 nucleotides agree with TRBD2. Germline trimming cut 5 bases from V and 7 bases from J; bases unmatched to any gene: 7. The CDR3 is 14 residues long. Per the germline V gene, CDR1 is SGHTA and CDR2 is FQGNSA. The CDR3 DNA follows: TGTGCCAGCAGCCTGGGACTAGCGGTAGAAGAGCAGTACTTC. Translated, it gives CASSLGLAVEEQYF.

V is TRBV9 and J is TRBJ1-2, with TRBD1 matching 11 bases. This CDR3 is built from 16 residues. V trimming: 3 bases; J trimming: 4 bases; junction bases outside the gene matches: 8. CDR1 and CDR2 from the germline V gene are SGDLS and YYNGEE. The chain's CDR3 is CASSASGTGGPYGYTF. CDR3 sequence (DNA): TGTGCCAGCAGCGCCTCCGGGACAGGGGGGCCCTATGGCTACACCTTC.

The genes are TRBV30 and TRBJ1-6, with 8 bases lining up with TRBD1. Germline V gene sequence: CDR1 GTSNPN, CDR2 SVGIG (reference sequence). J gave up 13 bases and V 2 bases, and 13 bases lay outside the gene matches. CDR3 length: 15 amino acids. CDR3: CAWSPTTGASGPLHF. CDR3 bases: TGTGCCTGGAGTCCGACGACAGGGGCCTCGGGGCCCCTCCACTTT.

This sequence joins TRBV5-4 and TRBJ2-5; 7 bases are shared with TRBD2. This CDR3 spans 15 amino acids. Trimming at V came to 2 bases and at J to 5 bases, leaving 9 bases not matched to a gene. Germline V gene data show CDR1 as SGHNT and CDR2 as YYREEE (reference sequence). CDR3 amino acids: CASSFQAGGRETQYF. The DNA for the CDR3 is TGTGCCAGCAGCTTCCAGGCCGGGGGGAGGGAGACCCAGTACTTC.

The CDR3 DNA reads as TGTGCCAGCAGCCAAGATGTAGCCCCCCCGGCGGATACGCAGTATTTT. Encoded protein: CASSQDVAPPADTQYF. The V gene is TRBV14, the J gene TRBJ2-3; D gene uncertain. Trimming removed 0 bases at V and 6 bases at J, with 16 bases between. The CDR3 covers 16 residues. CDR1 and CDR2 from the germline V gene are SGHDN and FVKESK.

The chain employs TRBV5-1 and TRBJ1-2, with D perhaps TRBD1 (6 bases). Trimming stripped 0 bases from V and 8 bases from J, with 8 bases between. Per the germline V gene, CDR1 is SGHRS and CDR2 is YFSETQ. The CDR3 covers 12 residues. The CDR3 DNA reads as TGCGCCAGCAGCTTGGCAGGGGAAGGCTACACCTTC. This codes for CASSLAGEGYTF. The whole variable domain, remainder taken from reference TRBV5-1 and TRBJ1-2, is KAGVTQTPRYLIKTRGQQVTLSCSPISGHRSVSWYQQTPGQGLQFLFEYFSETQRNKGNFPGRFSGRQFSNSRSEMNVSTLELGDSALYLCASSLAGEGYTFGSGTRLTVV.

CDR3 nucleotides: TGTGCCAGCCAGGTGAACACTGAAGCTTTCTTT. It specifies CASQVNTEAFF. The rearrangement links TRBV19 to TRBJ1-1; D gene ambiguous. Trimming took 9 bases from V and 0 from J, leaving 5 bases between them. The CDR3 contains 11 residues. Germline CDR1 and CDR2: LNHDA and SQIVND (reference sequence).

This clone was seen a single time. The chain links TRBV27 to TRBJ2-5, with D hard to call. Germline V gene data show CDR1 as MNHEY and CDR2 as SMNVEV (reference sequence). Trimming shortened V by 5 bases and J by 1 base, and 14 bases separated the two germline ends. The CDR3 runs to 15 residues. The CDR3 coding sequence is TGTGCCAGCAGTCCCAACCGAGGTGGCCAAGAGACCCAGTACTTC. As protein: CASSPNRGGQETQYF.

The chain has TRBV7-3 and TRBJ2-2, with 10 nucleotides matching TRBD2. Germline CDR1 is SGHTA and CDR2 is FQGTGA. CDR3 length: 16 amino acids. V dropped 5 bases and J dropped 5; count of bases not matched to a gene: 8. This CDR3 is CASSPRGSGRTGELFF. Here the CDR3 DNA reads TGTGCCAGCAGCCCCCGGGGTAGCGGGAGGACCGGGGAGCTGTTTTTT.

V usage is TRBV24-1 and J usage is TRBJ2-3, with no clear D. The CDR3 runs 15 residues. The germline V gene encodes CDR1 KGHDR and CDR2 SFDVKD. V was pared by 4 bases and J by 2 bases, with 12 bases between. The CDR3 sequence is CATSDVSTITDTQYF. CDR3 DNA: TGTGCCACCAGTGACGTGAGTACGATCACAGATACGCAGTATTTT.

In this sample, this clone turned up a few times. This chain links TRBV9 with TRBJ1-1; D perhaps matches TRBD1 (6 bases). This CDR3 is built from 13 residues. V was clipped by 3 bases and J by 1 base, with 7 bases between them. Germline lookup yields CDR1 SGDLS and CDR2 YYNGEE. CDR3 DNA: TGTGCCAGCAGCGGGGGACAGAACACTGAAGCTTTCTTT. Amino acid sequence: CASSGGQNTEAFF.

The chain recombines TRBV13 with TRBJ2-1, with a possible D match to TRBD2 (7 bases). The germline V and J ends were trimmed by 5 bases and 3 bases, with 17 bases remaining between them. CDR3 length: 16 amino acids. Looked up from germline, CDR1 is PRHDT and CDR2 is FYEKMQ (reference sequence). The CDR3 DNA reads TGTGCCAGCAGCAACGGACGGGGGGCAAACTACAATGAGCAGTTCTTC. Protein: CASSNGRGANYNEQFF.

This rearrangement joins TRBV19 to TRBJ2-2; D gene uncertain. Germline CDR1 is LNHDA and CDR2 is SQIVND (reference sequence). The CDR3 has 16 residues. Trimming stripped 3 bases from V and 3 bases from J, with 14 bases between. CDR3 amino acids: CASSMERARDTGELFF. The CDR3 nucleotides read TGTGCCAGTAGTATGGAACGAGCGCGAGACACCGGGGAGCTGTTTTTT.

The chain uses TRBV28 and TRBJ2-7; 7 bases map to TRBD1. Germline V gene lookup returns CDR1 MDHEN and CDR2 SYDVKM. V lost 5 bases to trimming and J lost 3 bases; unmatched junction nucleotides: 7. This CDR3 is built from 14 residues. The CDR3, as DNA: TGTGCCAGCAGTACCCCGGGACAGAGCTACGAGCAGTACGTC. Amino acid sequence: CASSTPGQSYEQYV.

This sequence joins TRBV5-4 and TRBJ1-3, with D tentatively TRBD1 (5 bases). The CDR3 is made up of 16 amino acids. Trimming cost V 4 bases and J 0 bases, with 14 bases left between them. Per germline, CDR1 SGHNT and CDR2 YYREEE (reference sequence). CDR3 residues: CASSITAGVSGNTIYF. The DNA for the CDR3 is TGTGCCAGCAGCATAACAGCGGGGGTCTCTGGAAACACCATATATTTT.

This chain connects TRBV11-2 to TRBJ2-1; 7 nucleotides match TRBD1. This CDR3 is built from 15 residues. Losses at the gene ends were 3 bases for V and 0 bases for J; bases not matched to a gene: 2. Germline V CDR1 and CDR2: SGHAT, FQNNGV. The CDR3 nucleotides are TGTGCCAGCAGCTTCGGGGACAGCTCCTACAATGAGCAGTTCTTC. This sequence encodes CASSFGDSSYNEQFF.

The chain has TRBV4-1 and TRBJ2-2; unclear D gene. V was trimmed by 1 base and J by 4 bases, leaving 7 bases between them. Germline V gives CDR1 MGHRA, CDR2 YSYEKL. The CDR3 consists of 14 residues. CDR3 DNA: TGCGCCAGCAGCCAAGGGGCCGTCACCGGGGAGCTGTTTTTT. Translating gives CASSQGAVTGELFF.

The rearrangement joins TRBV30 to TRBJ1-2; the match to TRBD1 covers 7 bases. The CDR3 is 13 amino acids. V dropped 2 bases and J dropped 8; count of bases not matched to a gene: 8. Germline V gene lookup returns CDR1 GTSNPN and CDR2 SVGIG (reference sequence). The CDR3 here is CAWSPRGALGYTF. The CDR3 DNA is TGTGCCTGGAGTCCCAGGGGGGCATTGGGCTACACCTTC. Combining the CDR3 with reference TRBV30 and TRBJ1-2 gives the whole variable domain SQTIHQWPATLVQPVGSPLSLECTVEGTSNPNLYWYRQAAGRGLQLLFYSVGIGQISSEVPQNLSASRPQDRQFILSSKKLLLSDSGFYLCAWSPRGALGYTFGSGTRLTVV.

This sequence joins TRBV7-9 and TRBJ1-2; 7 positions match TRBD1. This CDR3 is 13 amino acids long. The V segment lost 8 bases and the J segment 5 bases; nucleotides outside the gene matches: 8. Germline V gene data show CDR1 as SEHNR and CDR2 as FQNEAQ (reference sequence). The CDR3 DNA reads TGTGCCAGCCAGGGGGACAGTGATTATGGCTACACCTTC. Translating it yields CASQGDSDYGYTF.

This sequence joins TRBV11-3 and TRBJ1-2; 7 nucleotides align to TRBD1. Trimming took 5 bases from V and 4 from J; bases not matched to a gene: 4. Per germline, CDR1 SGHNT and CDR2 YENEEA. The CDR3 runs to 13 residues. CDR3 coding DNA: TGTGCCAGCAGCACCGGGACAGCCTATGGCTACACCTTC. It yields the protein CASSTGTAYGYTF.

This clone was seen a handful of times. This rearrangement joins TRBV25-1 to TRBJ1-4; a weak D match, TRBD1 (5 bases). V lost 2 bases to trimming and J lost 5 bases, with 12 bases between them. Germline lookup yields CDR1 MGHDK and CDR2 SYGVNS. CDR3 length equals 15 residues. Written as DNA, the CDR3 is TGTGCCAGCAGTGAAGGTGTCAGGGTAAATGAAAAACTGTTTTTT. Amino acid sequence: CASSEGVRVNEKLFF.

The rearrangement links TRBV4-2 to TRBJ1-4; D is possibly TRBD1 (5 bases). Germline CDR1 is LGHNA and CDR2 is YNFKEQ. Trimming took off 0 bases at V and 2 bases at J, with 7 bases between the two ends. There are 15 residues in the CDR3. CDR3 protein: CASSQEAGTNEKLFF. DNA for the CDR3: TGTGCCAGCAGCCAAGAGGCAGGGACTAATGAAAAACTGTTTTTT.

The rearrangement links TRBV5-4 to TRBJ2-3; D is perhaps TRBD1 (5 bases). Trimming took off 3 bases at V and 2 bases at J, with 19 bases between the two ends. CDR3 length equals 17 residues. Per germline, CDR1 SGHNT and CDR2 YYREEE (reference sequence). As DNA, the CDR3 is TGTGCCAGCAGCTCCGCACTCAGAAGACAGCCCACAGATACGCAGTATTTT. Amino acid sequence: CASSSALRRQPTDTQYF.

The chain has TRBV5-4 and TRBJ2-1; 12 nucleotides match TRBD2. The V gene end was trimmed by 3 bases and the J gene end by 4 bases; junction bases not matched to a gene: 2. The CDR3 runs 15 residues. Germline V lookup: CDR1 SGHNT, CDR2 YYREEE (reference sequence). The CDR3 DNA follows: TGTGCCAGCAGCTGGACTAGCGGGGCTTACAATGAGCAGTTCTTC. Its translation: CASSWTSGAYNEQFF.

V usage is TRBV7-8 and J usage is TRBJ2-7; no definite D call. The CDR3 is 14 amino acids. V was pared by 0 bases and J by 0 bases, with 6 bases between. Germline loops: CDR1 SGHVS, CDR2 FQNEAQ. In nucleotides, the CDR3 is TGTGCCAGCAGCTTAGCGCACAGCTCCTACGAGCAGTACGTC. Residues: CASSLAHSSYEQYV.

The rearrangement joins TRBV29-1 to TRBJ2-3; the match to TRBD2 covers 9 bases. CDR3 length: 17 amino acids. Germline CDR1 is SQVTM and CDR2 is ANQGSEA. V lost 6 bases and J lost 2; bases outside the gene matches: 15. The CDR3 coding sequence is TGCAGCGTCCTTCGAATGGGGCTAGCGGGGAACACAGATACGCAGTATTTT. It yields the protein CSVLRMGLAGNTDTQYF.

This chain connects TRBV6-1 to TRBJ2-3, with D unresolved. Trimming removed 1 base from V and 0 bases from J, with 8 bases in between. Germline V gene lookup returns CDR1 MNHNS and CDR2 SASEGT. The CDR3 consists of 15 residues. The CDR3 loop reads CASSEGVQSTDTQYF. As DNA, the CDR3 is TGTGCCAGCAGTGAAGGTGTGCAGAGCACAGATACGCAGTATTTT.

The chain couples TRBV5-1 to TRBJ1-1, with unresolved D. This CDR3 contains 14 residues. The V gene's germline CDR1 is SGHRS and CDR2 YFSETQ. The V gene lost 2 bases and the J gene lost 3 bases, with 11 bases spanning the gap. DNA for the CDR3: TGCGCCAGCAGCTTCTCCCCCGGGTACACTGAAGCTTTCTTT. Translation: CASSFSPGYTEAFF. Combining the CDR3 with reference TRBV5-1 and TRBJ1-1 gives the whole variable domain KAGVTQTPRYLIKTRGQQVTLSCSPISGHRSVSWYQQTPGQGLQFLFEYFSETQRNKGNFPGRFSGRQFSNSRSEMNVSTLELGDSALYLCASSFSPGYTEAFFGQGTRLTVV.

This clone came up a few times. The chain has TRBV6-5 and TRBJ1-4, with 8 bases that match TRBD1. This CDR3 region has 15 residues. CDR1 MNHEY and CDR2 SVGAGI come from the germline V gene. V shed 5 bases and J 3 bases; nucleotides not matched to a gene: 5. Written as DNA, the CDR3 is TGTGCCAGCAGTAAGCCGGGACAGGCTAATGAAAAACTGTTTTTT. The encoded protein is CASSKPGQANEKLFF.